Detailed here is one T cell receptor (beta chain). Data came from immunoSEQ multiplex PCR; TCRdb stores just in-frame clones and leaves some out. The table records roughly 81,000 clones, around 80% of them present only once. This sample stems from a study of blood T cell repertoires in COVID-19. Germline CDR1 is SGHDT and CDR2 is YYEEEE. The CDR3 is made up of 18 amino acids. Losses at the gene ends were 0 bases for V and 2 bases for J; bases not matched to a gene: 4. This sequence originates from a man aged 60-69 years with acute or convalescent COVID-19. Sequencing was performed on peripheral blood. V is TRBV5-6 and J is TRBJ2-6; 11 positions agree with TRBD1. CDR3 coding DNA: TGTGCCAGCAGCTTGGCCGGACAGGGGGCCACTGGGGCCAACGTCCTGACTTTC. Translating it yields CASSLAGQGATGANVLTF.